These 24 T cell receptor beta chains were sequenced from one sample in a study of T cells in narcolepsy. Sequenced by immunoSEQ multiplex PCR; TCRdb stores in-frame clones only, minus some. The data contain roughly 27,000 clones, roughly 80% of them seen just once; the ten biggest clones take up 1% to 1.4%. Sequenced material: memory (CD45RA-) CD4+ T cells from blood. These receptors were obtained from a human donor in good health.

V and J are TRBV12-5 and TRBJ2-1, with no clear D. Trimming stripped 2 bases from V and 8 bases from J, with 4 bases between. Germline CDR1 and CDR2: LGHNT and FRNRAP. The CDR3 is made up of 11 amino acids. Here the CDR3 DNA reads TGTGCTAGTGGTTTGAGGGATGAGCAGTTCTTC. As protein: CASGLRDEQFF.

This clone was picked up a small number of times. The chain joins TRBV7-8 to TRBJ2-5; 7 bases line up with TRBD2. Germline assignment: CDR1 SGHVS and CDR2 FQNEAQ. Trimming removed 5 bases from V and 6 bases from J; junction bases left unmatched: 18. The CDR3 runs 17 residues. CDR3 in amino acids: CASSPITLSGEFQTQYF. DNA of the CDR3: TGTGCCAGCAGCCCTATTACGCTGAGCGGGGAATTTCAGACCCAGTACTTC.

J is TRBJ2-7 and V is TRBV9; D gene ambiguous. The CDR3 consists of 14 residues. Germline V lookup: CDR1 SGDLS, CDR2 YYNGEE. V dropped 1 base and J dropped 2 bases, with 10 bases sitting between them. CDR3 in amino acids: CASSVLPTAYEQYF. CDR3 bases: TGTGCCAGCAGCGTACTCCCTACGGCCTACGAGCAGTACTTC.

This chain links TRBV19 with TRBJ1-2, with D tentatively TRBD1 (6 bases). Germline V lookup: CDR1 LNHDA, CDR2 SQIVND (reference sequence). The CDR3 is 14 amino acids. V was pared by 5 bases and J by 4 bases, with 14 bases between. The chain's CDR3 is CASSQQGVGYGYTF. As DNA, the CDR3 is TGTGCCAGTAGTCAACAGGGTGTCGGCTATGGCTACACCTTC.

V usage is TRBV11-2 and J usage is TRBJ1-6, with a tentative D call TRBD1 (6 bases). Germline V gene data show CDR1 as SGHAT and CDR2 as FQNNGV. V lost 2 bases, J lost 7 bases, and 12 bases lay in between. This CDR3 region has 15 residues. The CDR3 DNA reads as TGTGCCAGCAGCTTACGGGGGCGAGGGAATTCACCCCTCCACTTT. Its protein is CASSLRGRGNSPLHF.

This clone was recorded a few times. This CDR3 reads CASSTSGQGLFEQYF. The CDR3 nucleotides read TGTGCCAGTAGTACCTCGGGACAGGGACTCTTCGAGCAGTACTTC. The chain uses TRBV19 and TRBJ2-7, with 9 bases matching TRBD1. The germline gives CDR1 LNHDA, CDR2 SQIVND (reference sequence). V trimming: 4 bases; J trimming: 6 bases; junction bases outside the gene matches: 10. The CDR3 has 15 amino acids.

CDR3 amino acids: CASSEGIPGQTEAFF. DNA of the CDR3: TGTGCCAGCAGTGAAGGTATTCCGGGGCAAACTGAAGCTTTCTTT. This chain links TRBV6-1 with TRBJ1-1, with D possibly TRBD1 on 5 matching bases. In germline, CDR1 is MNHNS, CDR2 SASEGT. This CDR3 region has 15 residues. The V and J ends lost 1 base and 5 bases respectively, with 14 bases between them.

The sample holds one count of this clone. Other DNA sequences within the sample encode an identical CDR3. The chain couples TRBV9 to TRBJ2-2; TRBD1 is a possible D gene (6 bases). V was cut by 2 bases and J by 1 base, with 6 bases left in between. This CDR3 is 14 amino acids long. Germline V gene sequence: CDR1 SGDLS, CDR2 YYNGEE. The CDR3 here is CASSVTGNTGELFF. The CDR3 DNA is TGTGCCAGCAGCGTGACAGGGAACACCGGGGAGCTGTTTTTT. The full variable domain, its missing parts supplied by reference TRBV9 and TRBJ2-2, is DSGVTQTPKHLITATGQRVTLRCSPRSGDLSVYWYQQSLDQGLQFLIQYYNGEERAKGNILERFSAQQFPDLHSELNLSSLELGDSALYFCASSVTGNTGELFFGEGSRLTVL.

The chain uses TRBV28 and TRBJ2-7; 7 bases are shared with TRBD1. Germline CDR1 reads MDHEN; CDR2 reads SYDVKM. The CDR3 is made up of 14 amino acids. The V and J ends lost 5 bases and 1 base, in that order; junction bases with no gene match: 5. The DNA of the CDR3 is TGTGCCAGCAGTCCGCGGACAGGATCCTACGAGCAGTACTTC. Its translation is CASSPRTGSYEQYF.

The chain is built from TRBV7-4 and TRBJ2-3; D possibly corresponds to TRBD1 (5 bases). Germline lookup yields CDR1 SGHVT and CDR2 SQSDAQ. Trimming took off 2 bases at V and 0 bases at J, with 15 bases between the two ends. The CDR3 runs 17 residues. The CDR3 nucleotides are TGTGCCAGCAGCTTACGCGGTCGGACACTGAGCACAGATACGCAGTATTTT. Translation gives CASSLRGRTLSTDTQYF.

As concerns this clone: Germline and junction disagree at one end, which may indicate a read error. The genes are TRBV5-6 and TRBJ2-1; perhaps TRBD2 as D (6 bases). This CDR3 spans 12 amino acids. Germline values: CDR1 SGHDT, CDR2 YYEEEE. The chain's CDR3 is CASSLARREWVF. As DNA, the CDR3 is TGTGCCAGCAGCTTGGCCCGACGGGAGTGGGTCTTC.

The chain couples TRBV7-4 to TRBJ2-1; the match to TRBD1 covers 8 bases. With 1 base clipped from V and 3 bases from J, the junction kept 8 bases outside the gene matches. CDR3 length: 17 residues. The germline CDR1 and CDR2 sequences are SGHVT and SQSDAQ. The CDR3, as DNA: TGTGCCAGCAGCTTAGAAGGTAGGGGACAGGACTACAATGAGCAGTTCTTC. It yields the protein CASSLEGRGQDYNEQFF.

This rearrangement joins TRBV6-6 to TRBJ1-4, with a weak D call TRBD1 (5 bases). This CDR3 contains 15 residues. V lost 2 bases and J lost 3, with 10 bases in between. Germline V lookup: CDR1 MNHNY, CDR2 SVGAGI (reference sequence). CDR3 in DNA: TGTGCCAGCAGTTACCGAGGGGAAGCTAATGAAAAACTGTTTTTT. This translates into CASSYRGEANEKLFF.

The V gene is TRBV7-9, the J gene TRBJ2-3, with D tentatively TRBD2 (5 bases). The CDR3 is made up of 16 amino acids. Germline V gene sequence: CDR1 SEHNR, CDR2 FQNEAQ (reference sequence). V was shortened by 6 bases and J by 6 bases, with 22 bases between the two germline ends. CDR3 in amino acids: CASSRRLPSTFDTQYF. The CDR3 DNA sequence: TGTGCCAGCAGTAGGAGACTACCATCTACTTTTGATACGCAGTATTTT.

The chain couples TRBV5-6 to TRBJ2-3; tentative D call: TRBD1 (6 bases). The length of the CDR3 is 14 residues. Trimming removed 1 base at V and 2 bases at J, with 8 bases between. Germline V gene sequence: CDR1 SGHDT, CDR2 YYEEEE. CDR3 bases: TGTGCCAGCAGCTTGACAGGGACCACAGATACGCAGTATTTT. It codes for CASSLTGTTDTQYF.

The gene calls are TRBV7-3 and TRBJ2-6; 7 positions match TRBD2. Trimming removed 2 bases from V and 1 base from J; junction bases left unmatched: 2. Germline V gene sequence: CDR1 SGHTA, CDR2 FQGTGA. This CDR3 region has 16 residues. The CDR3 protein is CASSLEAGSGANVLTF. In nucleotides, the CDR3 is TGTGCCAGCAGCTTAGAAGCGGGGTCTGGGGCCAACGTCCTGACTTTC.

This chain uses TRBV2 with TRBJ2-5, with TRBD2 matching 10 bases. The CDR3 covers 13 residues. Germline CDR1 SNHLY, CDR2 FYNNEI. Trimming at V came to 6 bases and at J to 4 bases, leaving 2 bases not matched to a gene. The CDR3 DNA sequence: TGTGCCAGCAGACTAGCGGGGCTAGAGACCCAGTACTTC. The encoded protein is CASRLAGLETQYF.

This chain joins TRBV28 and TRBJ2-7; D is unclear. The germline CDR1 and CDR2 sequences are MDHEN and SYDVKM. V was trimmed by 8 bases and J by 4 bases, leaving 15 bases between them. CDR3 length: 13 residues. CDR3 in DNA: TGTGCCAGCCGGGCGATCAATCCGTACGAGCAGTACTTC. This gives the protein CASRAINPYEQYF.

J is TRBJ2-7 and V is TRBV21-1; the DNA was not used to check the table's D call, TRBD1. TRBV21-1 is recorded as a pseudogene. CDR3 length: 12 residues. The CDR3 DNA is TGTGCCAAGGGACAGAAAACCTACGAGCAGTACTTC. It codes for CAKGQKTYEQYF.

This sequence joins TRBV7-2 and TRBJ2-3, with D possibly being TRBD2 (5 bases). CDR1 and CDR2 (germline): SGHTA, FQGNSA. Trimming took 2 bases from V and 5 from J, leaving 8 bases between them. The length of the CDR3 is 13 residues. This chain's CDR3 is CASSLREGDTQYF. The CDR3 nucleotides are TGTGCCAGCAGCTTAAGAGAGGGAGATACGCAGTATTTT.

Only one count was recorded for this clone. V gene TRBV2 combines with J gene TRBJ2-2; the D is unclear. This CDR3 region has 14 residues. Looked up from germline, CDR1 is SNHLY and CDR2 is FYNNEI. Trimming shortened V by 4 bases and J by 6 bases, and 12 bases separated the two germline ends. CDR3 bases: TGTGCCAGCAGTGTATTCCACCCCGCCGGGGAGCTGTTTTTT. Translation gives CASSVFHPAGELFF. Full variable domain (outside the CDR3, taken from reference TRBV2 and TRBJ2-2): EPEVTQTPSHQVTQMGQEVILRCVPISNHLYFYWYRQILGQKVEFLVSFYNNEISEKSEIFDDQFSVERPDGSNFTLKIRSTKLEDSAMYFCASSVFHPAGELFFGEGSRLTVL.

This chain joins TRBV7-8 and TRBJ2-7, with 11 bases that match TRBD2. In germline, CDR1 is SGHVS, CDR2 FQNEAQ. The CDR3 has 16 residues. With 4 bases clipped from V and 7 bases from J, the junction kept 12 bases outside the gene matches. CDR3 region: CASSSDRLAGSLEQYF. The CDR3, as DNA: TGTGCCAGCAGCTCCGACCGACTAGCGGGATCTTTGGAGCAGTACTTC.

This chain connects TRBV5-5 to TRBJ2-5; D unresolved. The CDR3 contains 14 residues. Germline V CDR1 and CDR2: SGHKS, YYEKEE (reference sequence). Trimming left V 0 bases short and J 3 bases short, with 9 bases between. The CDR3, as DNA: TGTGCCAGCAGCTTGGGTGTTTGGGAAGAGACCCAGTACTTC. This translates into CASSLGVWEETQYF.

On this clone itself: An end of the junction differs from the germline gene, which may be a read error. The chain couples TRBV28 to TRBJ2-1; TRBD2 matches at 8 bases. CDR1 and CDR2 from the germline V gene are MDHEN and SYDVKM. CDR3 length equals 17 residues. This CDR3 is CASSLPNSGISFNEQFF. DNA of the CDR3: TGTGCCAGCAGTTTACCAAATAGCGGGATATCCTTCAATGAGCAGTTCTTC.